The sequence of this T cell receptor (beta chain) was determined in a study of blood T cell repertoires in COVID-19. Study information: Researchers got acute and convalescent COVID-19 samples from the United States, Italy and Spain. PBMCs, B-cell-depleted T cells, or T cells were the source of the cDNA or gDNA that made up the material.

Data came from immunoSEQ multiplex PCR; TCRdb stores just in-frame clones and leaves some out. This sample has some 270,000 clones, with 86% found just once. Germline V gives CDR1 SGHVS, CDR2 FQNEAQ. V lost 3 bases to trimming and J lost 8 bases, with 13 bases between them. The CDR3 sequence is 13 residues long. Followed over time, Seattle patients had been enrolled while infection was active. The genes are TRBV7-8 and TRBJ1-2; possibly TRBD1 for D (6 bases). Source material: peripheral blood. This clonotype was sampled from a woman older than 75 with COVID-19, enrolled during active disease. The CDR3, as DNA: TGTGCCAGCAGCTTCGCAGGGGTACAAGGCTACACCTTC. It specifies CASSFAGVQGYTF.